A single sample is the source of the 4 T cell receptor beta chains below, sequenced in a study of Graves' ophthalmopathy and Graves' hyperthyroidism. Using RNA transcripts, the TCR beta CDR3 regions were amplified. In the first round, RT-PCR was carried out with HTBI primers, and a multiplex PCR formed the second round. MiXCR was run by TCRdb on the multiplex PCR reads, yielding one entry per CDR3 protein. The sample yields over 500,000 distinct CDR3 sequences, 22% seen once. The specimen sequenced was peripheral blood. The receptors derive from a young woman with stable Graves' hyperthyroidism. Some clones in this sample may be carry-over from other donors' samples.

The table lists this clonotype with many counts. The CDR3 region is CTTTSGRSNEQYF. In DNA form, the CDR3 reads TGTACCACGACTAGCGGGAGGTCGAACGAGCAGTACTTC. V is TRBV11-2 and J is TRBJ2-7; 13 positions agree with TRBD2. The CDR3 extends over 13 amino acids. The germline CDR1 and CDR2 sequences are SGHAT and FQNNGV. Using reference TRBV11-2 and TRBJ2-7 for the parts outside the CDR3, the full variable domain is EAGVAQSPRYKIIEKRQSVAFWCNPISGHATLYWYQQILGQGPKLLIQFQNNGVVDDSQLPKDRFSAERLKGVDSTLKIQPAKLEDSAVYLCTTTSGRSNEQYFGPGTRLTVT.

This clonotype was counted ten times or more. The chain recombines TRBV11-1 with TRBJ2-7, with 10 nucleotides matching TRBD1. The CDR3 totals 14 residues. Looked up from germline, CDR1 is SGHAT and CDR2 is FQDESV (reference sequence). V gave up 5 bases and J gave up 5 bases; unmatched junction bases: 6. CDR3 DNA: TGTGCCAGCAGCCACGCCGGGACAGGGGACGAGCAGTACTTC. Translating it yields CASSHAGTGDEQYF.

This clonotype has a count of ten or more. The chain has TRBV6-1 and TRBJ1-1, with 8 nucleotides matching TRBD1. In germline, CDR1 is MNHNS, CDR2 SASEGT. The CDR3 is made up of 15 amino acids. After removal of 3 bases from V and 4 bases from J, the junction contained 7 bases not matched to a gene. CDR3 coding DNA: TGTGCCAGCAGTGATGAACAGGGGGTCTTCACTGAAGCTTTCTTT. Its translation: CASSDEQGVFTEAFF.

This clonotype was observed at least ten times. The CDR3: CASSRLAGPYEQYF. The CDR3 DNA is TGTGCCAGCAGTAGACTAGCGGGTCCCTACGAGCAGTACTTC. V and J are TRBV6-5 and TRBJ2-7, with 10 bases identical to TRBD2. CDR3 length: 14 amino acids. V shed 5 bases and J 2 bases; nucleotides not matched to a gene: 3. Germline V gene data show CDR1 as MNHEY and CDR2 as SVGAGI.